This T cell receptor (beta chain) was recovered during a study of blood T cell repertoires in COVID-19. Study as a whole: Cohort 3 recovery required two negative PCRs, clearance, or symptom resolution. There were acute and convalescent COVID-19 samples, and they came from the United States, Italy and Spain. PBMCs, B-cell-depleted T cells, or T cells were the source of the cDNA or gDNA that made up the material.

The V gene's germline CDR1 is LGHDT and CDR2 YNNKEL (reference sequence). The V and J ends lost 0 bases and 3 bases, in that order; junction bases with no gene match: 1. The CDR3 is 15 amino acids. The authors' processing: Reference gene primer amplification in the assay estimated nucleated cell counts. Here immunoSEQ multiplex PCR was the method, and the copy in TCRdb shows in-frame clones only, minus some. V and J calls and clone size are those listed in that table; D and trimming were worked out from the DNA. The profile shows 200,000 to 250,000 clones, about nine tenths of them singletons. Material for sequencing was PBMCs or T cells enriched from blood (not recorded which). The genes are TRBV3-1 (or the pseudogene TRBV3-2) and TRBJ1-4, with 7 bases identical to TRBD1. The sequence was collected from a woman aged 45-65 years in a cohort exposed to, infected with or recovered from COVID-19 (not recorded which). The CDR3 sequence: CASSQDQGANEKLFF. The CDR3 DNA reads TGTGCCAGCAGCCAAGATCAGGGGGCTAATGAAAAACTGTTTTTT.